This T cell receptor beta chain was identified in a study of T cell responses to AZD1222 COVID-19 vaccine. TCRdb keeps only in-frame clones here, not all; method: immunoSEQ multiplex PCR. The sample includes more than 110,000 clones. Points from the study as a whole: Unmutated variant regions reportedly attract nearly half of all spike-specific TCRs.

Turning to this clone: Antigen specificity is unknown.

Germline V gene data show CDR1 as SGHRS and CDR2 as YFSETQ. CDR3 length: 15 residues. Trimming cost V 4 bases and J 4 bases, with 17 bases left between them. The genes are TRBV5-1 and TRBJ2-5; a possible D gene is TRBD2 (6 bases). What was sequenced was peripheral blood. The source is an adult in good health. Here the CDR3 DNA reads TGCGCCAGCAGCGAACCGGGCCACGGGAGAGAGACCCAGTACTTC. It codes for CASSEPGHGRETQYF.